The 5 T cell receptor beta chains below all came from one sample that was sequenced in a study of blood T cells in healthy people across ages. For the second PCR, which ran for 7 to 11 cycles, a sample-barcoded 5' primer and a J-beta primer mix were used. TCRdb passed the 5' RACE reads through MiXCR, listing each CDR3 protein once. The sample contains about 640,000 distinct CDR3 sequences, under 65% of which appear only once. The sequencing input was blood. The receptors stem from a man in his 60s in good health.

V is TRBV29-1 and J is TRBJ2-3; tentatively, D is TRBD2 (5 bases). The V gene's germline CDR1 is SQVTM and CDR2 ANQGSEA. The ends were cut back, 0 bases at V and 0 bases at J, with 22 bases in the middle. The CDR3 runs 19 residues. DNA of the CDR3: TGCAGCGTTGAAGATCGTGCACTAGGGCCACGGGGTAGCACAGATACGCAGTATTTT. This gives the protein CSVEDRALGPRGSTDTQYF.

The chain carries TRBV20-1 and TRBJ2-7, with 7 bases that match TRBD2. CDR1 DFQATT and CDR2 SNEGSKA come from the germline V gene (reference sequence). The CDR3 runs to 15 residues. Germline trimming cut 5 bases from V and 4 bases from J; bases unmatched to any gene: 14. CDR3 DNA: TGCAGTGCTTTTCTCAGCGGGGATCCCCTATACGAGCAGTACTTC. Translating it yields CSAFLSGDPLYEQYF.

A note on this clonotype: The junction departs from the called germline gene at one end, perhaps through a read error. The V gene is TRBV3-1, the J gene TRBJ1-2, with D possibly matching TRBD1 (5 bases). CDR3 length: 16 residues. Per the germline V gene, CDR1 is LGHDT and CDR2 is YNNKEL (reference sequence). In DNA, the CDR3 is TGTGCCAGCAGTCTTTTCCTGGGGGTTCCGAACTATGGCTGCACCTTC. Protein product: CASSLFLGVPNYGCTF.

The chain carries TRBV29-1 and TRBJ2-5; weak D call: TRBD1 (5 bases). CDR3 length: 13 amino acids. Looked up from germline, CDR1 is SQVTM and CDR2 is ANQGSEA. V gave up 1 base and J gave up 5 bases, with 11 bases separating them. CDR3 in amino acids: CSVEGRDRETQYF. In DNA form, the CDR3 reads TGCAGCGTTGAAGGCAGGGATCGCGAGACCCAGTACTTC.

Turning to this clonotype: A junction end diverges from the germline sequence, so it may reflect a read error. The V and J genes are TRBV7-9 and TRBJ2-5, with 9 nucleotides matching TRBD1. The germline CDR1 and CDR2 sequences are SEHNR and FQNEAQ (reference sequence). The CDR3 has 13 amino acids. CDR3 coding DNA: TGTACCAGCACGACAGGGGGGAAAGAGACCCAGTACTTC. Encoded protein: CTSTTGGKETQYF.